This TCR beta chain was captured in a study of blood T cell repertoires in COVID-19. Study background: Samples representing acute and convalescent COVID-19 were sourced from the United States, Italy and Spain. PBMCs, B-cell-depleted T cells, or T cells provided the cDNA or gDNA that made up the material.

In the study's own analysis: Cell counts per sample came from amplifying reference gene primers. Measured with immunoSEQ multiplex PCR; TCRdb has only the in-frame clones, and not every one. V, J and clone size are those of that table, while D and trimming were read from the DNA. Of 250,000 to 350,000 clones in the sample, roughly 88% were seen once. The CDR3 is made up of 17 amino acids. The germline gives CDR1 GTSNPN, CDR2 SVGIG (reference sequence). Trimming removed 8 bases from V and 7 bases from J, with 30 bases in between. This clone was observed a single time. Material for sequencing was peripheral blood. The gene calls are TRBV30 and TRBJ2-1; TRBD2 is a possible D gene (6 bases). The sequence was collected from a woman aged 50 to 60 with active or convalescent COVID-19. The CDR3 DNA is TGTGCCCTGGCTTTTTGGGGGGTACTACCTCATACAAATGAGCAGTTCTTC. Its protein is CALAFWGVLPHTNEQFF.